Below, 3 T cell receptor beta chains from the same sample are listed, as sequenced in a study of blood T cell repertoires in COVID-19 (TCRdb year 2020). Libraries were built with the immunoSEQ multiplex PCR assay. Imported from immuneACCESS, the table was reduced by TCRdb to in-frame sequences with V and J called. These copies leave out some clones; in studies compared against another copy, an unresolved V gene accounts for under half, and the cause of the remainder is not known. The sample includes approximately 270,000 clones, with roughly nine tenths observed a single time. Under 2.5% of the sample is in the top ten clones. The sample consisted of PBMCs or T cells enriched from blood (not recorded which). Receptors originate from an older woman who had recovered from COVID-19.

The chain joins TRBV7-9 to TRBJ1-2; possibly TRBD1 for D (5 bases). Germline loops: CDR1 SEHNR, CDR2 FQNEAQ (reference sequence). The CDR3 totals 13 residues. V lost 1 base to trimming and J lost 8 bases, with 11 bases between them. CDR3: CASSLGGAVGYTF. The DNA for the CDR3 is TGTGCCAGCAGCTTAGGCGGGGCTGTGGGCTACACCTTC.

This clone was picked up one time. V usage is TRBV5-1 and J usage is TRBJ2-5; possible D gene TRBD1, 6 bases. The V gene lost 6 bases and the J gene lost 2 bases, with 14 bases spanning the gap. The CDR3 covers 14 residues. Germline-derived CDR1 and CDR2 are SGHRS and YFSETQ. In DNA form, the CDR3 reads TGCGCCAGCAATCCCGGGACACCGCAAGAGACCCAGTACTTC. Its translation: CASNPGTPQETQYF.

The rearrangement links TRBV6-5 to TRBJ2-1; no firm D call. From germline, CDR1 is MNHEY and CDR2 SVGAGI. This CDR3 is 12 amino acids long. V gave up 6 bases and J gave up 10 bases, with 13 bases separating them. The CDR3 region is CASSRERSEQFF. In nucleotides, the CDR3 is TGTGCCAGCAGCCGAGAAAGAAGCGAGCAGTTCTTC.